This is a list of T cell receptor beta chains from one sample in a study of blood T cell repertoires in COVID-19. Assay used: immunoSEQ multiplex PCR; TCRdb lists only in-frame clones, some missing. The sample records approximately 92,000 clones, around 80% being singletons. The sequencing input was peripheral blood. Source of these receptors: a man between 60 and 70 years old with acute or convalescent COVID-19. Each CDR3 is given without its conserved first and last residue.

j_gene: TRBJ2-5
v_gene: TRBV9
CDR3aa: ASSVQQGEKSQY

j_gene: TRBJ2-3
v_gene: TRBV6-2/TRBV6-3
CDR3aa: ASSRTGLAADTQY

j_gene: TRBJ2-5
v_gene: TRBV11-3
CDR3aa: ASSLGSGAGETQY

j_gene: TRBJ1-4
v_gene: TRBV19
CDR3aa: ASTRMDSPSEKLF

j_gene: TRBJ1-4
v_gene: TRBV30
CDR3aa: AWSVQGRGVGEKLF

j_gene: TRBJ2-3
v_gene: TRBV7-7
CDR3aa: ASSLGGGFTDTQY

j_gene: TRBJ2-1
v_gene: TRBV10-3
CDR3aa: AISGQYNEQF

j_gene: TRBJ2-3
v_gene: TRBV18
CDR3aa: ASSPPSGHRTDTQY

j_gene: TRBJ1-1
v_gene: TRBV4-1
CDR3aa: ASSHDKENTEAF

j_gene: TRBJ2-3
v_gene: TRBV7-2
CDR3aa: ASRQGLAGDTQY

j_gene: TRBJ2-3
v_gene: TRBV6-5
CDR3aa: ASIDGGSSADTQY

j_gene: TRBJ1-1
v_gene: TRBV29-1
CDR3aa: SVNEQGATKEAF

j_gene: TRBJ1-1
v_gene: TRBV7-2
CDR3aa: ASSFRPLDEAF

j_gene: TRBJ1-1
v_gene: TRBV30
CDR3aa: AWSVFPPLQGEAF

j_gene: TRBJ2-5
v_gene: TRBV3-1/TRBV3-2
CDR3aa: ASSQQPGQGFETQY

j_gene: TRBJ2-1
v_gene: TRBV15
CDR3aa: ATSRETGEQF

j_gene: TRBJ1-2
v_gene: TRBV10-3
CDR3aa: AITTDRVGYT

j_gene: TRBJ2-7
v_gene: TRBV7-8
CDR3aa: ASSLVDKTYEQY

j_gene: TRBJ1-1
v_gene: TRBV9
CDR3aa: ASSETTGHRGAF